This T cell receptor beta chain was retrieved from a study of blood T cell repertoires in COVID-19 (dated by TCRdb to the early 2020s). Study-wide context: Samples covering the acute and convalescent phases of COVID-19 were provided by collaborators in the United States, Italy and Spain. Samples came from the ongoing ImmuneRACE study (first 160 participants) plus 1,254 subjects from 6 global collaborators. A freely available public database, intended as a resource for researchers studying the immune response to SARS-CoV-2, is where the repertoires were released. The sample metadata nearly always contained a de-identified subject ID, COVID-19 status, age in years and sex. The dataset comprised deeply sampled blood TCRbeta repertoires from subjects exposed to, actively infected with, or recovered from COVID-19. Where HLA class I and class II types were available, the types were taken from metadata supplied by the sample provider, not from assay-based typing. The material from the prospective study consisted of cDNA or gDNA derived from T cells, B-cell-depleted T cells, or PBMCs. The paper as a whole reports these results and caveats: The amount of clinical and demographic metadata varied by source and participant and was provided uncurated.

Whole blood was collected in K2EDTA tubes by collaborating institutions according to the institutions' own protocols. Collaborator samples were shipped for TCRbeta analysis as frozen whole blood, isolated PBMCs, or DNA extracted from either sample type. About this clone: Which antigen it targets is not known. No base-level quality is on record; no much larger clone is a single base apart.

The immunoSEQ Assay, a bias-controlled multiplex PCR, was used to amplify TCRbeta CDR3 regions from genomic DNA. The authors processed their data as follows. Within the assay, amplification of reference gene primers was used to estimate how many nucleated cells each sample contained. To quantify the absolute abundance of each unique TCRbeta CDR3 rearrangement, sequence reads were collapsed and filtered. For each sample, productive Simpson clonality was calculated as the square root of Simpson's diversity index across productive rearrangements. This immuneACCESS table, as held by TCRdb, lists in-frame sequences with V and J called but not all clones. Of the missing ones, under half trace to an unresolved V gene in checked studies; the others have no known cause. V and J calls and clone size come straight from that table; D and trimming were deduced from the DNA. The sample profile shows about 190,000 clones; around 85% of them were found once. Around an eighth of the sample is held by the ten biggest clonotypes.

The specimen sequenced was peripheral blood. This clonotype was sampled from a woman aged 45-65 years with acute or convalescent COVID-19.

Read as DNA, the sequence is TGTGCGACGGGGGGACTAGCGGAGCGGGATGAGCAGTTCTTC. This translates into CATGGLAERDEQFF. The chain employs TRBV30 and TRBJ2-1; TRBD2 lines up with 11 middle nucleotides. Including cysteine and phenylalanine, the CDR3 has 14 amino acids. Only CDR3 DNA remains: 42 bases, in frame from the first base. According to the germline V gene (reference sequence), CDR1 reads GTSNPN and CDR2 reads SVGIG.